Below, 14 T cell receptor beta chains from the same sample are listed, as sequenced in a study of CD8+ T cells in alopecia areata. Noted treatment: oral pan-JAK inhibitor, 5-10 mg twice daily. cDNA reverse transcribed from extracted RNA served as the sequencing template. TCRdb keeps only in-frame clones here, not all; method: immunoSEQ multiplex PCR. Of about 42,000 clones detected, about 71% appear once; the ten largest clones hold 20% to 25%. The sequences come from CD8+ T cells sorted from blood, collected at week 4, from a patient treated with tofacitinib. The receptors originated from a human donor with alopecia areata.

This clone was observed a handful of times. This chain connects TRBV29-1 to TRBJ2-4; a weak D match, TRBD2 (5 bases). CDR1 SQVTM and CDR2 ANQGSEA come from the germline V gene. V dropped 2 bases and J dropped 13 bases, with 12 bases sitting between them. The CDR3 length is 11 residues. CDR3 nucleotide sequence: TGCAGCGTTGAAACGGGGAGCCAACAGTACTTC. It is translated as CSVETGSQQYF.

This clone appeared a few times. The chain links TRBV5-6 to TRBJ2-4, with 7 positions matching TRBD1. V lost 3 bases, J lost 0 bases, and 6 bases stayed unmatched. The CDR3 sequence is 16 residues long. CDR1 and CDR2 from the germline V gene are SGHDT and YYEEEE. CDR3 nucleotide sequence: TGTGCCAGCAGCTCAGGGACAGAGCTAGCCAAAAACATTCAGTACTTC. It encodes CASSSGTELAKNIQYF.

The chain recombines TRBV29-1 with TRBJ1-2; TRBD1 is a possible D gene (5 bases). Germline assignment: CDR1 SQVTM and CDR2 ANQGSEA. Trimming pared 4 bases from V and 5 bases from J, leaving 11 bases between. The CDR3 has 12 residues. This CDR3 reads CSVVWGPYGYTF. CDR3 sequence (DNA): TGCAGCGTTGTTTGGGGCCCGTATGGCTACACCTTC.

The chain joins TRBV10-2 to TRBJ2-2, with a weak D call TRBD1 (6 bases). Trimming removed 3 bases at V and 1 base at J, with 12 bases between. CDR1 and CDR2 (germline): WSHSY, SAAADI. The CDR3 length is 16 residues. The CDR3 region is CASSDGNRVNTGELFF. CDR3 nucleotides: TGCGCCAGCAGTGACGGAAACAGGGTGAACACCGGGGAGCTGTTTTTT.

The CDR3 nucleotides are TGCAGCGTTGAAGTTGGGAGCTCCGAGCAGTTCTTC. Amino acids: CSVEVGSSEQFF. V usage is TRBV29-1 and J usage is TRBJ2-1; D may be TRBD2 (5 bases). The germline V and J ends were trimmed by 1 base and 10 bases, with 11 bases remaining between them. The germline V gene has CDR1 SQVTM and CDR2 ANQGSEA. This CDR3 has 12 amino acids.

This clone appeared once. This CDR3 is CASSLRGQGASNTEAFF. As DNA, the CDR3 is TGTGCCAGCAGTTTACGGGGACAGGGGGCTTCGAACACTGAAGCTTTCTTT. The chain uses TRBV27 and TRBJ1-1; the match to TRBD1 covers 12 bases. V shed 2 bases, J shed 1 base, and the junction held 5 bases outside the gene matches. Germline lookup yields CDR1 MNHEY and CDR2 SMNVEV (reference sequence). This CDR3 is 17 amino acids long.

The V and J genes are TRBV6-5 and TRBJ1-5; D call uncertain. This CDR3 spans 13 amino acids. From germline, CDR1 is MNHEY and CDR2 SVGAGI. Between the trimmed V and J ends, which lost 4 bases and 7 bases, there was a span of 11 bases. The CDR3, as DNA: TGTGCCAGCAGTTCGTCGGGGATGCAGCCCCAGCATTTT. The encoded protein is CASSSSGMQPQHF.

V gene TRBV4-2 combines with J gene TRBJ2-2, with unresolved D. The CDR3 consists of 13 residues. Germline V lookup: CDR1 LGHNA, CDR2 YNFKEQ. V gave up 0 bases and J gave up 7 bases, with 6 bases separating them. DNA of the CDR3: TGTGCCAGCAGCCAAGATAATCTCGGGGAGCTGTTTTTT. Its translation is CASSQDNLGELFF.

This clone was seen a handful of times. The chain is built from TRBV29-1 and TRBJ2-6; D call uncertain. CDR1 SQVTM and CDR2 ANQGSEA come from the germline V gene. V was trimmed by 0 bases and J by 2 bases, leaving 8 bases between them. The CDR3 length is 15 residues. CDR3 sequence reads: CSVEDPGTGANVLTF. The CDR3, as DNA: TGCAGCGTTGAAGATCCAGGAACTGGGGCCAACGTCCTGACTTTC.

The chain employs TRBV29-1 and TRBJ2-3, with D possibly being TRBD2 (6 bases). The V end lost 4 bases, the J end lost 3 bases, and 17 bases lay between the germline ends. The CDR3 loop spans 15 amino acids. Germline V gives CDR1 SQVTM, CDR2 ANQGSEA. As DNA, the CDR3 is TGCAGCGTTGCGACTAGTCAGGCACAGACAGATACGCAGTATTTT. It is translated as CSVATSQAQTDTQYF.

The chain recombines TRBV21-1 with TRBJ2-7; TRBD2, as called in the table, went unchecked against the DNA. TRBV21-1 constitutes a pseudogene. There are 17 residues in the CDR3. CDR3 protein: CASSKRGGGWMDYEQYF. As DNA, the CDR3 is TGTGCCAGCAGCAAAAGAGGAGGAGGGTGGATGGACTACGAGCAGTACTTC.

The chain links TRBV11-2 to TRBJ2-5, with D unresolved. CDR3 length equals 11 residues. Germline V lookup: CDR1 SGHAT, CDR2 FQNNGV. V was cut by 1 base and J by 5 bases, with 2 bases left in between. CDR3: CASSLVETQYF. CDR3 bases: TGTGCCAGCAGCTTAGTGGAGACCCAGTACTTC. The whole variable domain, remainder taken from reference TRBV11-2 and TRBJ2-5, is EAGVAQSPRYKIIEKRQSVAFWCNPISGHATLYWYQQILGQGPKLLIQFQNNGVVDDSQLPKDRFSAERLKGVDSTLKIQPAKLEDSAVYLCASSLVETQYFGPGTRLLVL.

The J gene is TRBJ2-7, the V gene TRBV9; 7 bases are shared with TRBD2. Germline values: CDR1 SGDLS, CDR2 YYNGEE. The length of the CDR3 is 14 residues. Germline trimming cut 7 bases from V and 3 bases from J; bases unmatched to any gene: 10. The CDR3 loop reads CASSGRTSNYEQYF. The CDR3 DNA is TGTGCCAGCTCCGGGAGGACTTCCAACTACGAGCAGTACTTC.

This chain joins TRBV7-8 and TRBJ2-7, with 7 bases fitting TRBD2. The trim removed 5 bases at V and 4 bases at J, leaving 8 bases unmatched. Germline V CDR1 and CDR2: SGHVS, FQNEAQ. There are 14 residues in the CDR3. CDR3 loop: CASSAGTISYEQYF. For the CDR3, the DNA is TGTGCCAGCAGCGCCGGGACTATCTCGTACGAGCAGTACTTC.